This is a list of T cell receptor beta chains from one sample in a study of spatial heterogeneity in lung cancer. TCRdb analysed the 5' RACE reads with MiXCR anew, one entry per CDR3 protein. The sample carries tens of thousands of distinct CDR3 sequences, 4% to 6% recorded once. Sequenced material: PBMCs, taken at surgery. The receptors here all came from a female donor with early-stage non-small cell lung cancer. Each CDR3 is given without its conserved first and last residue. Expanded clones are given a class, and other clones once, few, many or no size at all.

>TRBJ1-6|15|many|TRBV20-1
SARDDPGQGESSPLH
>TRBJ1-1|13|NA|TRBV6-5
ASSYMVWGLTEAF
>TRBJ1-5|14|NA|TRBV12-3/TRBV12-4
ASTQGSRVYNQPQH
>TRBJ2-1|12|many|TRBV29-1
SVPGPSSYNEQF
>TRBJ2-7|13|many|TRBV10-3
AISESDRGTYEQY
>TRBJ1-6|13|many|TRBV7-8
ASSLVQALMSPLH
>TRBJ2-5|14|many|TRBV7-2
ASSLLGLADGGTQY
>TRBJ1-6|12|many|TRBV2
ASTGRGGNSPLH
>TRBJ2-2|15|few|TRBV2
ASSAPPSGVNTGELF
>TRBJ1-1|12|medium-sized|TRBV7-3
ASSLGYGVLRAF
>TRBJ1-2|12|few|TRBV5-5
ASSLEPRGYGYT
>TRBJ2-4|16|many|TRBV4-3
ASSQGTSGGASKNIQY
>TRBJ2-7|10|few|TRBV30
AWSAGVYEQY
>TRBJ1-1|12|many|TRBV7-9
ASAAGNPFTEAF
>TRBJ2-7|12|NA|TRBV3-1
ASMGERGRYEQY
>TRBJ2-5|15|many|TRBV4-1
ASSQETIAGVQETQY
>TRBJ2-7|14|many|TRBV6-1
ASSERITGASYEQY
>TRBJ1-5|13|few|TRBV7-8
ASSLGRTGAQPQH
>TRBJ2-7|13|many|TRBV4-1
ASSQDLEISYEQY
>TRBJ2-7|12|many|TRBV2
ASSFRTGIYEQY
>TRBJ1-2|11|many|TRBV10-3
ASRDRMDYGYT
>TRBJ1-1|12|many|TRBV7-6
ASSLYTGGREAF
>TRBJ1-1|12|many|TRBV5-1
ASSQSSGNTEAF
>TRBJ1-5|12|many|TRBV6-2/TRBV6-3
ASSPSGGHQPQH
>TRBJ2-7|12|NA|TRBV7-2
ASSAQGASYEQY
>TRBJ1-5|11|few|TRBV6-5
ASKRDSTQPQH
>TRBJ1-1|13|many|TRBV7-2
ASSLVGGDFEEAF
>TRBJ2-6|12|NA|TRBV7-9
ASSLDPGANVLT
>TRBJ2-1|10|many|TRBV6-1
ASFGSFGEQF
>TRBJ1-5|15|many|TRBV2
ASSDKLRAWEDQPQH
>TRBJ2-3|13|NA|TRBV9
TSSVGTSATDTQY
>TRBJ2-3|15|many|TRBV4-2
ASSQEGPSGGTDTQY
>TRBJ1-1|18|few|TRBV12-3/TRBV12-4
ASSLEIRYQGRVKRTEAF
>TRBJ2-3|13|few|TRBV6-6
ASTPTGSGTDTQY
>TRBJ1-1|12|medium-sized|TRBV27
ASRPTGFLAEAF
>TRBJ2-5|15|few|TRBV13
ASSSPPTAGGQETQY
>TRBJ2-2|12|many|TRBV11-3
ASSGGLFTGELF
>TRBJ2-7|12|many|TRBV5-6
ASSYSGGSYEQY
>TRBJ1-5|13|NA|TRBV7-9
ASNSSDRVPQPQH
>TRBJ2-7|12|NA|TRBV7-9
ASSFGTASYEQY
>TRBJ1-5|11|many|TRBV24-1
ATSAGGVQPQH
>TRBJ1-6|10|many|TRBV7-2
ASSYLNSPLH
>TRBJ1-5|11|NA|TRBV24-1
ATSESQDQPQH
>TRBJ1-1|10|few|TRBV10-3
AIRTMNTEAF
>TRBJ1-2|12|many|TRBV5-1
ASSLGQGPSGYT
>TRBJ2-3|9|many|TRBV7-2
ASSFTDTQY
>TRBJ2-7|11|few|TRBV27
ASSFTGRYEQY
>TRBJ1-1|14|many|TRBV5-1
ASSLGQGIGNTEAF
>TRBJ2-7|16|many|TRBV6-5
ASSLLAGEIPQKYEQY
>TRBJ2-3|13|NA|TRBV9
ASSTRQGSTDTQY
>TRBJ2-3|11|many|TRBV5-1
ASRQGTSDTQY
>TRBJ1-1|11|few|TRBV20-1
SASRGGDTEAF